The entry that follows covers one T cell receptor beta chain sequence. Its antigen is still unknown. Base-call qualities are not available, and no considerably larger clone is one nucleotide away. These data come from a study of blood T cells in healthy people across ages (dated by TCRdb to 2014 to 2015). The study in broad terms: In model experiments, roughly one uniquely barcoded TCR beta cDNA molecule per two T cells was captured by template switching. The study measured age-related changes in TCR beta repertoire diversity using deep sequencing normalized with unique cDNA molecular identifiers. The donors were divided into four age groups: young (average roughly 15 years), middle-aged (over 35), aged (about 60) and long-lived (about 80). To avoid experimental bias, donors of different ages were distributed randomly across sequencing lanes. For two donors (one aged 18 to 29 and one aged 80 or older), the study analyzed two additional independent replicas of 1 million unique cDNA reads from the same blood draw.

Donors were 39 systemically healthy Caucasian individuals from Russia aged roughly 6 to 90 years. About 10 milliliters of peripheral blood were drawn from each donor into EDTA-treated Vacutainer tubes. Ficoll-Paque density-gradient centrifugation was used to isolate PBMCs, with at least 7 million per sample. Trizol reagent was used to extract total RNA from the PBMCs, yielding at least 6 micrograms per sample. Naive CD45RAhigh/CD27high T cell percentages were measured by flow cytometry on a PBMC aliquot from every donor. Overall study outcomes, separate from this receptor: There was a strong correlation between observed TCR beta diversity and the percentage of naive T cells measured by flow cytometry. Observed TCR beta diversity per million T cells fell roughly linearly with age, and a significant reduction was already apparent by age roughly 41. Because profiling used bulk unsorted PBMCs, naive and antigen-experienced compartments could not be compared conclusively. Compared with the aged group, the long-lived group had more naive CD4+ T cells, fewer expanded clones and increased TCR diversity, a pattern suggesting age selection. Because the CMV infection status of the donors was unknown, age-related changes in expanded clonotypes may potentially have been confounded. Estimates of total diversity based on one million sequenced T cells were considered lower bounds and underestimates.

CDR1 LNHNV and CDR2 YYDKDF were looked up in the germline V gene (reference sequence). The CDR3, cysteine through phenylalanine, is 16 amino acids long. Only the CDR3 DNA stays, 48 bases, in frame from base 1. V loses 3 bases at its end and J loses 7 bases; junction bases beyond the gene matches: 6. Library prep was done by 5' RACE. For sequencing, an Illumina HiSeq 2500 was employed. A second PCR of roughly 7 to 12 cycles was run with a J-beta primer mix and a sample-barcoded 5' primer. A template-switch 5' adaptor carrying 12 random nucleotides introduced a unique molecular identifier onto each TCR beta cDNA molecule. Each sample yielded at least 3 million CDR3-containing paired-end reads. First-strand cDNA synthesis was performed from all RNA using the Mint cDNA synthesis kit, with priming by a TRBC-specific oligonucleotide. Following uracil-DNA glycosylase treatment, all cDNA underwent a first 18-cycle PCR with the universal primers M1SS and BC2_uni_R. Regarding the original processing steps: Normalization of each sample was performed by random selection of 1 million high-quality reads, each carrying a distinct molecular identifier. Reads sharing molecular identifiers were discarded rather than binned into consensus sequences. CDR3 identification, clonotype clustering and error correction used MiTCR with a Q25 quality threshold and the strictest error-elimination algorithm. A nonparametric unseen species model with Euler transformation was used to estimate a lower bound on total TCR beta diversity. TCRdb itself trimmed the public reads at Q25 with fastp, ran MiXCR and retained productive beta chains. Every distinct CDR3 protein forms one entry, paired with its most common genes and DNA. The V and J calls reflect TCRdb's pipeline rather than the authors' work. Across this sample there are about a million distinct CDR3 sequences, with roughly 51% seen only once. Over 20% of the sample is taken by the ten largest.

This sequence originates from a woman aged 55-69 years in good health. The sample taken for sequencing was blood. The V gene is TRBV15 and the J gene is TRBJ2-1; 13 junctional bases match TRBD2. The CDR3 protein is CATSRGGTSGKNEQFF. The nucleotide sequence reads as follows: TGTGCCACCAGCAGGGGCGGGACTAGCGGGAAGAATGAGCAGTTCTTC.